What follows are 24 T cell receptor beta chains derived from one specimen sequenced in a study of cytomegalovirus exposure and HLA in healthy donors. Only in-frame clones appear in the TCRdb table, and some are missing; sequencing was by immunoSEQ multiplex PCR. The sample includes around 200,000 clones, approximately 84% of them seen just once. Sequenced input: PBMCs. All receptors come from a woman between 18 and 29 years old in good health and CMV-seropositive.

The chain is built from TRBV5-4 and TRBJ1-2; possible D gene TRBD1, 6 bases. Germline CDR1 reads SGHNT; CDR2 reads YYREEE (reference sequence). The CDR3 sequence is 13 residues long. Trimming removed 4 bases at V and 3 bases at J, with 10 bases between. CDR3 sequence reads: CASSPDSHYGYTF. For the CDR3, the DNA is TGTGCCAGCAGCCCGGACAGCCACTATGGCTACACCTTC.

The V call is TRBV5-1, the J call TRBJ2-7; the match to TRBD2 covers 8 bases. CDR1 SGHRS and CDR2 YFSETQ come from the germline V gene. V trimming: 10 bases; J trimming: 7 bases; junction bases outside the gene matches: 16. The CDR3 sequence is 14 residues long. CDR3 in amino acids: CASKVQRGLYEQYF. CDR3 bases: TGCGCCTCTAAAGTCCAGCGGGGGCTTTATGAGCAGTACTTC.

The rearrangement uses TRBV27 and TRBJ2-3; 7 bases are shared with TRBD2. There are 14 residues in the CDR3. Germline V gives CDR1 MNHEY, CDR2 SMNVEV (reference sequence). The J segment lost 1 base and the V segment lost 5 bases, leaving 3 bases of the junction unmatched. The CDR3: CASSVAGRTDTQYF. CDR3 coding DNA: TGTGCCAGCAGTGTAGCGGGCCGCACAGATACGCAGTATTTT.

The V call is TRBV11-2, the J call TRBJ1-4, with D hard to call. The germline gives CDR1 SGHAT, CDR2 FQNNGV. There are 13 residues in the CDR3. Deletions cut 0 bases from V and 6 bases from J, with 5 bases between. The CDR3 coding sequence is TGTGCCAGCAGCTTAGATCGGGATGAAAAACTGTTTTTT. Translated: CASSLDRDEKLFF.

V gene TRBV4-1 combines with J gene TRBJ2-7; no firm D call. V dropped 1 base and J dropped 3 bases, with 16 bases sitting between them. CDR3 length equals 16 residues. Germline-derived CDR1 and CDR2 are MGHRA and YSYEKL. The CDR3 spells CASSQVPLPENYEQYF. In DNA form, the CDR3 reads TGCGCCAGCAGCCAAGTACCTCTCCCGGAGAACTACGAGCAGTACTTC.

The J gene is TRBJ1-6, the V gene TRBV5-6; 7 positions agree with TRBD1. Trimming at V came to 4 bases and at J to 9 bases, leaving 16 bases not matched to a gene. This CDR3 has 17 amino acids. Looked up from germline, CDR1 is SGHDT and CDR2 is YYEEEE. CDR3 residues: CASSPKIGTAFSSPLHF. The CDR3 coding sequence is TGTGCCAGCAGCCCCAAAATCGGGACAGCTTTTAGTTCACCCCTCCACTTT.

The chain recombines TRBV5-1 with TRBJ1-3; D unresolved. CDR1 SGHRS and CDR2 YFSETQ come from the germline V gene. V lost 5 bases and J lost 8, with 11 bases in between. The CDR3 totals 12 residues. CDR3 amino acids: CASSSGTDTIYF. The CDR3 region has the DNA TGCGCCAGCAGTTCCGGTACGGACACCATATATTTT.

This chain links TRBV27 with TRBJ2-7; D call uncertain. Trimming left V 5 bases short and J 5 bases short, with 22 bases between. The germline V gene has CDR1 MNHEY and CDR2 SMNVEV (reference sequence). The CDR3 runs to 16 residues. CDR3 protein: CASSPTRPGLTHEQYF. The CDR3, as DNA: TGTGCCAGCAGTCCAACCCGGCCAGGCCTAACCCACGAGCAGTACTTC.

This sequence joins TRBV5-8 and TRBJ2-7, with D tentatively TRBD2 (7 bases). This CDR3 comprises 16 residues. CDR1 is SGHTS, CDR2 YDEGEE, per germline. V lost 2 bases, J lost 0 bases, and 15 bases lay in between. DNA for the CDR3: TGTGCCAGCAGCTTTTGGGGGGGCCCAAGCTCCTACGAGCAGTACTTC. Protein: CASSFWGGPSSYEQYF.

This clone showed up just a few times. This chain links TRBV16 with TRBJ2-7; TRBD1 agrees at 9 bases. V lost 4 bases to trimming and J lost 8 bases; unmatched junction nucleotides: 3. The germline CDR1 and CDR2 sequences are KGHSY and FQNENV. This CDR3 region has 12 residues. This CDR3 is CASSPGQGKQYF. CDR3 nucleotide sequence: TGTGCCAGCAGCCCTGGACAGGGGAAGCAGTACTTC.

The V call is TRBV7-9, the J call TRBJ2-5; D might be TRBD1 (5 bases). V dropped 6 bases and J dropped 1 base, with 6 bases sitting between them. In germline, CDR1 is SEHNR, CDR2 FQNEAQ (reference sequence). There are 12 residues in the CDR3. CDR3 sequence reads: CASRQGQETQYF. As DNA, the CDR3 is TGTGCCAGCAGGCAGGGCCAAGAGACCCAGTACTTC.

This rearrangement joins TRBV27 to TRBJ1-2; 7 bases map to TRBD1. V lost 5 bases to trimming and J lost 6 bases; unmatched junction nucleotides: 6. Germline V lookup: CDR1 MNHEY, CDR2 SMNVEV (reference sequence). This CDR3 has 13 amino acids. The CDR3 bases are TGTGCCAGCAGTCCCAGGGGGAGCCATGGCTACACCTTC. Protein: CASSPRGSHGYTF.

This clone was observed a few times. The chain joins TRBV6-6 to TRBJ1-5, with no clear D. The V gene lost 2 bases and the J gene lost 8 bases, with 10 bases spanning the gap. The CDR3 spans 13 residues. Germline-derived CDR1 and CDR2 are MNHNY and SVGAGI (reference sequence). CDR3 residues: CASSYPPFEPQHF. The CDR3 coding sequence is TGTGCCAGCAGTTACCCTCCTTTTGAGCCCCAGCATTTT.

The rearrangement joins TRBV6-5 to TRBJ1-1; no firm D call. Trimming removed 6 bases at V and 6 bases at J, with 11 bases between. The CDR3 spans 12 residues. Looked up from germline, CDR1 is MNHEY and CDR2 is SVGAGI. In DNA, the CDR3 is TGTGCCAGCAGGATACGTGGGCCTGAAGCTTTCTTT. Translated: CASRIRGPEAFF.

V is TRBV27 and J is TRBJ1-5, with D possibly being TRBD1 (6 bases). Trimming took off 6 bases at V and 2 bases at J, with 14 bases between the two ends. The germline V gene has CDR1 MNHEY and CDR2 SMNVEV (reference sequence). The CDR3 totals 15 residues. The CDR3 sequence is CASSPDRMGNQPQHF. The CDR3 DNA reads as TGTGCCAGCAGCCCTGACAGGATGGGCAATCAGCCCCAGCATTTT.

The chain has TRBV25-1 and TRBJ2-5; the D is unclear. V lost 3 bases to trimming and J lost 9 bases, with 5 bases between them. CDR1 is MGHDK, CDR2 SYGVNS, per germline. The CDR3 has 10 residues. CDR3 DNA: TGTGCCAGCAGTGATGTAGCCCAGTACTTC. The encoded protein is CASSDVAQYF.

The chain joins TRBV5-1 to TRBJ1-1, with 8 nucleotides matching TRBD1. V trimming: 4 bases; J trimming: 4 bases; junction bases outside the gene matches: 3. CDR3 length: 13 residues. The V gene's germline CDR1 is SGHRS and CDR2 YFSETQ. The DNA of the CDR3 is TGCGCCAGCAGCCAGGGGGCGCCCACTGAAGCTTTCTTT. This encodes CASSQGAPTEAFF.

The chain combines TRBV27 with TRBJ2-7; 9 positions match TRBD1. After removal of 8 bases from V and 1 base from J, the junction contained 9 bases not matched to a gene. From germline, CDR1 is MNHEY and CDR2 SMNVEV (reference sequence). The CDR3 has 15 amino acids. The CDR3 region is CASRLVGTGSYEQYF. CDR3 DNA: TGTGCCAGCCGACTTGTCGGGACAGGGTCCTACGAGCAGTACTTC.

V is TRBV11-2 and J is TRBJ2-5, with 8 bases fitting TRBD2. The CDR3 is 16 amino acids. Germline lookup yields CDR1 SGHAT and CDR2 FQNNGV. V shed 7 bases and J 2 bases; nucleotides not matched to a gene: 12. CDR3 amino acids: CASTDQLTGGQETQYF. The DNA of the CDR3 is TGTGCCAGCACCGACCAACTGACGGGGGGGCAAGAGACCCAGTACTTC.

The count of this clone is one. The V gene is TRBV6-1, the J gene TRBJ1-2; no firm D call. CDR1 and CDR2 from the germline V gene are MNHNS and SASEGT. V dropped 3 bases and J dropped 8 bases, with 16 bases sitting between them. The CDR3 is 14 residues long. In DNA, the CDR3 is TGTGCCAGCAGTGATCCGACTGATCGCCCAGGCTACACCTTC. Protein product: CASSDPTDRPGYTF.

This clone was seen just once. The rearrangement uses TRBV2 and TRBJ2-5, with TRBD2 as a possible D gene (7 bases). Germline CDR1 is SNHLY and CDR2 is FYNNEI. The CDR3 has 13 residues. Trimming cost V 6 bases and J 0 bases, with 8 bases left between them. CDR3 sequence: CASSGGHQETQYF. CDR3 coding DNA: TGTGCCAGCAGCGGGGGGCACCAAGAGACCCAGTACTTC.

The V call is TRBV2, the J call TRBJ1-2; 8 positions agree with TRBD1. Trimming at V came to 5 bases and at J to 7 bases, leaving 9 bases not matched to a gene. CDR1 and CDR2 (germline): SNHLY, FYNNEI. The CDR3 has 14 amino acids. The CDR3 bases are TGTGCCAGCAGTCCCCAGGGGGCTCTCCGTGGCTACACCTTC. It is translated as CASSPQGALRGYTF.

The CDR3 sequence: CASSHGQSQHF. CDR3 DNA sequence: TGTGCCAGTAGCCACGGACAGTCCCAGCATTTT. The J gene is TRBJ1-5, the V gene TRBV19; the D gene is possibly TRBD1 (6 bases). Germline CDR1 is LNHDA and CDR2 is SQIVND (reference sequence). Trimming shortened V by 6 bases and J by 11 bases, and 11 bases separated the two germline ends. The CDR3 is made up of 11 amino acids.

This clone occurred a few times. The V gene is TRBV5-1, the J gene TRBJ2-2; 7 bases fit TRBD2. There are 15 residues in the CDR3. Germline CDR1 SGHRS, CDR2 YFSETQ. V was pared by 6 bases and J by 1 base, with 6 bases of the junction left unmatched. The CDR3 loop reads CASTPGLLNTGELFF. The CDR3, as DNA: TGCGCCAGCACCCCGGGACTATTGAACACCGGGGAGCTGTTTTTT.